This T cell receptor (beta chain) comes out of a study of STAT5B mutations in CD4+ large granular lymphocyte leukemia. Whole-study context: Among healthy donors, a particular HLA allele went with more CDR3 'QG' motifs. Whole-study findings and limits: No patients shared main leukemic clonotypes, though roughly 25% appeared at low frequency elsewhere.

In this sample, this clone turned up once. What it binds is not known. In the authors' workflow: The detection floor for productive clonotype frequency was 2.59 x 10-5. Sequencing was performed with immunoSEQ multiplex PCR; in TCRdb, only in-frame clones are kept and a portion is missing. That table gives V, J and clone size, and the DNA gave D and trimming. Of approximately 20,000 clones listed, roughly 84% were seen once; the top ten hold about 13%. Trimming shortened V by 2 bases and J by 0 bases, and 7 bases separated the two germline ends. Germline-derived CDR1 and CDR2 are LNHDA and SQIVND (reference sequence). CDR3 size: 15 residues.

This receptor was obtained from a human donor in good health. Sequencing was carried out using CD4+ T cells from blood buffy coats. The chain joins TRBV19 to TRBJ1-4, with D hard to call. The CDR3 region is CASSIRATTNEKLFF. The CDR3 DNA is TGTGCCAGTAGTATACGGGCAACAACTAATGAAAAACTGTTTTTT. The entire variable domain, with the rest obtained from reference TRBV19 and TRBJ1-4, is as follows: DGGITQSPKYLFRKEGQNVTLSCEQNLNHDAMYWYRQDPGQGLRLIYYSQIVNDFQKGDIAEGYSVSREKKESFPLTVTSAQKNPTAFYLCASSIRATTNEKLFFGSGTQLSVL.